These 16 T cell receptor beta chains came from one sample sequenced in a study of cytomegalovirus exposure and HLA in healthy donors. The PCR employed 60 Vbeta primers together with 13 Jbeta primers. Clones were read by immunoSEQ multiplex PCR, and TCRdb kept only the in-frame ones, dropping some. The sample is made up of roughly 60,000 clones, and the top ten hold 3.6% of it. The sample was PBMCs. The source is a woman aged 18-29 years in good health and CMV-seronegative.

V usage is TRBV4-2 and J usage is TRBJ1-2, with D maybe TRBD1 (5 bases). The CDR3 covers 14 residues. The germline V gene encodes CDR1 LGHNA and CDR2 YNFKEQ. Deletions cut 0 bases from V and 8 bases from J, with 13 bases between. The DNA of the CDR3 is TGTGCCAGCAGCCAAGATCGGGGGGTCTACGGCTACACCTTC. This gives the protein CASSQDRGVYGYTF.

The chain carries TRBV30 and TRBJ1-3; D call uncertain. CDR1 is GTSNPN, CDR2 SVGIG, per germline (reference sequence). V was shortened by 8 bases and J by 2 bases, with 10 bases between the two germline ends. The CDR3 runs to 12 residues. The CDR3 spells CAGAGTGNTIYF. In DNA, the CDR3 is TGTGCCGGTGCAGGTACTGGAAACACCATATATTTT.

V is TRBV6-1 and J is TRBJ1-5; the D gene is possibly TRBD1 (6 bases). Germline loops: CDR1 MNHNS, CDR2 SASEGT. The CDR3 extends over 13 amino acids. V lost 8 bases, J lost 0 bases, and 8 bases lay in between. The CDR3: CASSGVSNQPQHF. The CDR3 DNA follows: TGTGCCAGCTCAGGGGTTAGCAATCAGCCCCAGCATTTT.

Comments on this clone: The junction does not match germline at one end; this may be a read error. The J gene is TRBJ2-5, the V gene TRBV7-7; TRBD2 agrees at 13 bases. CDR3 length: 15 amino acids. Germline loops: CDR1 SSHAT, CDR2 FNYEAQ (reference sequence). CDR3 sequence reads: CASSEGLAGVGDQYF. The CDR3 region has the DNA TGTGCTAGCAGCGAAGGACTAGCGGGGGTGGGGGACCAGTACTTC.

The chain has TRBV5-1 and TRBJ2-1; D ambiguous. With 1 base removed from V and 0 bases from J, the gap between germline ends came to 11 bases. This CDR3 contains 16 residues. CDR1 is SGHRS, CDR2 YFSETQ, per germline. CDR3 sequence reads: CASSLIGGSSYNEQFF. CDR3 bases: TGCGCCAGCAGCTTGATTGGCGGAAGCTCCTACAATGAGCAGTTCTTC.

This chain links TRBV11-2 with TRBJ1-1, with D unclear. V was pared by 5 bases and J by 2 bases, with 24 bases between. CDR3 size: 18 residues. CDR1 is SGHAT, CDR2 FQNNGV, per germline. Written as DNA, the CDR3 is TGTGCCAGCAGCCGTACTTCCATCGGTCAATTTCCAAACACTGAAGCTTTCTTT. Amino acids: CASSRTSIGQFPNTEAFF.

The J gene is TRBJ2-2, the V gene TRBV27; TRBD1 is a possible D gene (6 bases). CDR1 and CDR2 from the germline V gene are MNHEY and SMNVEV (reference sequence). The CDR3 has 16 residues. Trimming stripped 0 bases from V and 6 bases from J, with 14 bases between. The CDR3: CASSLSTSPGAGELFF. The CDR3 DNA is TGTGCCAGCAGTTTATCGACATCTCCAGGGGCCGGGGAGCTGTTTTTT.

This chain connects TRBV5-1 to TRBJ2-7, with TRBD1 matching 10 bases. The ends lost 4 bases at V and 3 bases at J; junction bases unmatched: 10. This CDR3 contains 16 residues. The germline V gene has CDR1 SGHRS and CDR2 YFSETQ. In nucleotides, the CDR3 is TGCGCCAGCAGCCCCCTATGGACAGGGGGGATCTACGAGCAGTACTTC. The encoded protein is CASSPLWTGGIYEQYF.

The rearrangement uses TRBV18 and TRBJ2-3; 9 positions match TRBD1. With 6 bases clipped from V and 1 base from J, the junction kept 8 bases outside the gene matches. The CDR3 runs 16 residues. CDR1 KGHSH and CDR2 LQKENI come from the germline V gene. This chain's CDR3 is CASSPRRTGGTDTQYF. The DNA for the CDR3 is TGTGCCAGCTCCCCCCGCAGGACAGGGGGCACAGATACGCAGTATTTT.

V usage is TRBV4-1 and J usage is TRBJ1-2; D is undetermined. CDR3 length equals 16 residues. Germline V CDR1 and CDR2: MGHRA, YSYEKL. The V gene lost 3 bases and the J gene lost 4 bases, with 18 bases spanning the gap. CDR3 DNA sequence: TGCGCCAGCAGCCACCTCCCGGTTAAGCGCAGCTATGGCTACACCTTC. This gives the protein CASSHLPVKRSYGYTF.

V is TRBV6-1 and J is TRBJ2-1; TRBD2 matches at 8 bases. CDR3 size: 16 residues. V lost 1 base to trimming and J lost 4 bases; unmatched junction nucleotides: 6. The germline gives CDR1 MNHNS, CDR2 SASEGT. The CDR3 region has the DNA TGTGCCAGCAGTGAAGTCCCAGCGGGGGCGTACAATGAGCAGTTCTTC. Protein sequence: CASSEVPAGAYNEQFF.

A note on this clone: This CDR3 is also generated by other DNA sequences in the sample. The chain has TRBV9 and TRBJ2-1; 7 nucleotides align to TRBD2. The V gene's germline CDR1 is SGDLS and CDR2 YYNGEE. V dropped 2 bases and J dropped 1; count of bases not matched to a gene: 6. This CDR3 has 16 residues. The CDR3 DNA reads as TGTGCCAGCAGCGTGGGGGGGGGACGGTCCTACAATGAGCAGTTCTTC. Translated: CASSVGGGRSYNEQFF. Filled out from reference TRBV9 and TRBJ2-1, the complete variable domain reads DSGVTQTPKHLITATGQRVTLRCSPRSGDLSVYWYQQSLDQGLQFLIQYYNGEERAKGNILERFSAQQFPDLHSELNLSSLELGDSALYFCASSVGGGRSYNEQFFGPGTRLTVL.

V gene TRBV11-2 combines with J gene TRBJ2-7; unclear D gene. The CDR3 runs 13 residues. Germline CDR1 reads SGHAT; CDR2 reads FQNNGV. Trimming stripped 4 bases from V and 0 bases from J, with 7 bases between. CDR3 nucleotide sequence: TGTGCCAGCAGCTCCCATAGCTCCTACGAGCAGTACTTC. Amino acid sequence: CASSSHSSYEQYF.

The gene calls are TRBV5-6 and TRBJ2-5, with no clear D. This CDR3 is built from 14 residues. The germline V gene has CDR1 SGHDT and CDR2 YYEEEE. Trimming removed 1 base from V and 5 bases from J, with 12 bases in between. CDR3 loop: CASSLHWSSETQYF. The CDR3 region has the DNA TGTGCCAGCAGCTTGCATTGGAGCTCGGAGACCCAGTACTTC.

This chain links TRBV5-1 with TRBJ1-1; D might be TRBD1 (6 bases). Trimming cost V 0 bases and J 5 bases, with 11 bases left between them. In germline, CDR1 is SGHRS, CDR2 YFSETQ. The CDR3 length is 14 residues. CDR3 residues: CASSLGQGSTEAFF. DNA of the CDR3: TGCGCCAGCAGCTTGGGTCAGGGGAGTACTGAAGCTTTCTTT.

The rearrangement links TRBV6-5 to TRBJ1-3; D not certain. CDR1 is MNHEY and CDR2 is SVGAGI in the germline V gene. This CDR3 is 14 amino acids long. Trimming cost V 6 bases and J 0 bases, with 9 bases left between them. CDR3 nucleotides: TGTGCCAGCAGACGACAATTCTCTGGAAACACCATATATTTT. Translated: CASRRQFSGNTIYF.